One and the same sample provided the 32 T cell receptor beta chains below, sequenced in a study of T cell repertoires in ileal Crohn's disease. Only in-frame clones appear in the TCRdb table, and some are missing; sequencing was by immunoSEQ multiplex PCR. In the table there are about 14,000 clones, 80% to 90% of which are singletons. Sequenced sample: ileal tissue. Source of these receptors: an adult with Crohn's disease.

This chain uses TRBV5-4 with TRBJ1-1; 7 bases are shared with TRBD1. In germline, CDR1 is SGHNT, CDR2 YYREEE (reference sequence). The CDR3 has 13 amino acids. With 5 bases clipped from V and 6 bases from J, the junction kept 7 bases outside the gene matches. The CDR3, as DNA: TGTGCCAGCAGTCCAGACAGGGTCGCTGAAGCTTTCTTT. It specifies CASSPDRVAEAFF.

CDR3 nucleotides: TGTGCCAGCAGCGGCGGGACAGGGGCTAGCAATCAGCCCCAGCATTTT. Protein: CASSGGTGASNQPQHF. The chain couples TRBV9 to TRBJ1-5, with TRBD1 matching over 10 bases. CDR1 and CDR2 (germline): SGDLS, YYNGEE. The CDR3 length is 16 residues. V trimming: 3 bases; J trimming: 0 bases; junction bases outside the gene matches: 3.

In DNA form, the CDR3 reads TGTGCCAGCAGTTTAACTAGCGGAAAGCAGTTCTTC. Its protein is CASSLTSGKQFF. The chain links TRBV6-5 to TRBJ2-1; 8 bases map to TRBD2. Germline V lookup: CDR1 MNHEY, CDR2 SVGAGI. J lost 11 bases, V lost 4 bases, and 4 bases had no gene match. This CDR3 has 12 residues.

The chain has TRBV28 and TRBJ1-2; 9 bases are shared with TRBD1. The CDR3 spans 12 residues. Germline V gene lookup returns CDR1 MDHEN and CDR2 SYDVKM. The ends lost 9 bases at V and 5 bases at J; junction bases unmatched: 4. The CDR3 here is CASSDRGYGYTF. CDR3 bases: TGTGCCAGTAGCGACAGGGGGTATGGCTACACCTTC.

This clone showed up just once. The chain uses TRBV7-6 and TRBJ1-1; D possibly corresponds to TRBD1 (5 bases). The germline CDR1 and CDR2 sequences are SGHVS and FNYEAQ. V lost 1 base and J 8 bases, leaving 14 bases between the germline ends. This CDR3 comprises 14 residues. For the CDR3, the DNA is TGTGCCAGCAGCTTAGGGCAGGGAGGGAAAGAAGCTTTCTTT. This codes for CASSLGQGGKEAFF. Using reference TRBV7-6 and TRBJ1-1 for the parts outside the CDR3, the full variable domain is GAGVSQSPRYKVTKRGQDVALRCDPISGHVSLYWYRQALGQGPEFLTYFNYEAQQDKSGLPNDRFSAERPEGSISTLTIQRTEQRDSAMYRCASSLGQGGKEAFFGQGTRLTVV.

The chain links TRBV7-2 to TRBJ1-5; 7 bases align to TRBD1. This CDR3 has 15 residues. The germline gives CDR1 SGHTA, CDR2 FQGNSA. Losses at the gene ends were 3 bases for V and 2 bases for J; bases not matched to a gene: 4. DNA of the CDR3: TGTGCCAGCAGCTTGGCAGGGGGTGGCAATCAGCCCCAGCATTTT. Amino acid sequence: CASSLAGGGNQPQHF.

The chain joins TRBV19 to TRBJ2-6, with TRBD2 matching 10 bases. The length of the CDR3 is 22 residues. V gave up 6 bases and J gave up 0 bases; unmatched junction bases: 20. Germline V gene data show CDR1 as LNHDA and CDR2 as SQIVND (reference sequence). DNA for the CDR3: TGTGCCAGTAGGTCTCTGCGGACAGCCACAGCGGGAGGGACCTCTGGGGCCAACGTCCTGACTTTC. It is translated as CASRSLRTATAGGTSGANVLTF.

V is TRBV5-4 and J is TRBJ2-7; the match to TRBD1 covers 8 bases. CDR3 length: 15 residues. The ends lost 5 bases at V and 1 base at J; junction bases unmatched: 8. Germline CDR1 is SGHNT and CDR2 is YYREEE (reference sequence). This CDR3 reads CASRKDRGASYEQYF. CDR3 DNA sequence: TGTGCCAGCAGAAAAGACAGGGGAGCATCCTACGAGCAGTACTTC.

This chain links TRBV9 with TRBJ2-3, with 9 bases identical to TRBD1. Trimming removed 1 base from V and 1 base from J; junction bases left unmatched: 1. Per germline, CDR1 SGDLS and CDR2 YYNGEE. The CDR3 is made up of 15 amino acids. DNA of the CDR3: TGTGCCAGCAGCGTAACAGGGGGCCGCACAGATACGCAGTATTTT. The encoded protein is CASSVTGGRTDTQYF.

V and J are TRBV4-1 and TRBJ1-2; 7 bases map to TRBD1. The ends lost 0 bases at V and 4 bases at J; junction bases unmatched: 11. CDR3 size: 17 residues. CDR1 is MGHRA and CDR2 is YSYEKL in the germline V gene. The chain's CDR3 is CASSQDVTRDRVYGYTF. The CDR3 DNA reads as TGCGCCAGCAGCCAAGATGTGACGAGAGACAGGGTCTATGGCTACACCTTC.

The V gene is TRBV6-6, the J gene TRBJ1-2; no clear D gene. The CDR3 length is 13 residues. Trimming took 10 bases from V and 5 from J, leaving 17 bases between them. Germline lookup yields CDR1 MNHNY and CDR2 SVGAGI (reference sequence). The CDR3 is CATSSQVSYGYTF. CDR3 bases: TGTGCCACTAGCTCCCAGGTATCATATGGCTACACCTTC.

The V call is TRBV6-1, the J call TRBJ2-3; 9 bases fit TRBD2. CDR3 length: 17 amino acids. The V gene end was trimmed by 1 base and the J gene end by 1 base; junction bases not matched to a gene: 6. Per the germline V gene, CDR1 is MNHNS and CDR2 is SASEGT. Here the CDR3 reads CASSEGSGGSRTDTQYF. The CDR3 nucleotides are TGTGCCAGCAGTGAAGGTAGCGGGGGAAGCCGCACAGATACGCAGTATTTT.

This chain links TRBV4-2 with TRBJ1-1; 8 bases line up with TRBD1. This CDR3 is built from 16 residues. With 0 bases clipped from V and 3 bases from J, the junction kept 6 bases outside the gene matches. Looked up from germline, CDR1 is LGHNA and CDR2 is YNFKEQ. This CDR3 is CASSQDIGQGHTEAFF. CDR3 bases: TGTGCCAGCAGCCAAGATATCGGACAGGGCCACACTGAAGCTTTCTTT.

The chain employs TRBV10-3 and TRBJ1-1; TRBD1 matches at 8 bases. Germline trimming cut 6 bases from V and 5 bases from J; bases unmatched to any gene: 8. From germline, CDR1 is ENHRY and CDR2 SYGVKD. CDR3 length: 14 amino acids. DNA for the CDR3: TGTGCCATCAGAGAGGACAGGGTGGATACTGAAGCTTTCTTT. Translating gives CAIREDRVDTEAFF.

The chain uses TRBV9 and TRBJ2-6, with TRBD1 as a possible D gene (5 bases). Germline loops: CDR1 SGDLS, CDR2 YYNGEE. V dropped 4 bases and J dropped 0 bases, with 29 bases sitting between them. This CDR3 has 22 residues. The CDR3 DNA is TGTGCCAGCAGCCCAATCCCCGGCTACGGGCAGGGTGTGGGCTCTGGGGCCAACGTCCTGACTTTC. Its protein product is CASSPIPGYGQGVGSGANVLTF.

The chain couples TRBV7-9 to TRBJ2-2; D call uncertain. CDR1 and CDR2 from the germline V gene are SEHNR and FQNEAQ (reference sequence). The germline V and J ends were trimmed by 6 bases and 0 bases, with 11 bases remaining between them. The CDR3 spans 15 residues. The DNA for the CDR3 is TGTGCCAGCAGTCGAACCGGTTCGAACACCGGGGAGCTGTTTTTT. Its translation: CASSRTGSNTGELFF.

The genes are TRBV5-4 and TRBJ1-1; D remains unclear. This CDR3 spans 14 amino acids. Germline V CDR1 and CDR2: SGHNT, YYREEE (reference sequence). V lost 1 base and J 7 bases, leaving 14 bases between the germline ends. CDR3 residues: CASSLKNSPREAFF. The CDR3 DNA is TGTGCCAGCAGCTTGAAGAACAGTCCACGTGAAGCTTTCTTT.

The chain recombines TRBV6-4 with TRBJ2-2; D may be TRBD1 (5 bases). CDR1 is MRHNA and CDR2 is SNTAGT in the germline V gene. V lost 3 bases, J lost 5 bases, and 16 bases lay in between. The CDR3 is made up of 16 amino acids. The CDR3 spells CASSDFGQGSTGELFF. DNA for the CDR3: TGTGCCAGCAGTGATTTTGGGCAGGGTTCGACCGGGGAGCTGTTTTTT.

CDR3 sequence reads: CASSQGYEQYF. CDR3 nucleotides: TGTGCCAGCAGTCAGGGGTACGAGCAGTACTTC. V and J are TRBV2 and TRBJ2-7; D might be TRBD1 (6 bases). Germline V gene lookup returns CDR1 SNHLY and CDR2 FYNNEI. The CDR3 runs 11 residues. Trimming removed 5 bases at V and 4 bases at J, with 6 bases between.

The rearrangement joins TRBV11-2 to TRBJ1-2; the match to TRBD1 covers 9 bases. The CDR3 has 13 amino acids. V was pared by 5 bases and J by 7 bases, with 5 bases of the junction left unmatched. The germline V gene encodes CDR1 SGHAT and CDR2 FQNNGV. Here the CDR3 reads CASSVTGGTGYTF. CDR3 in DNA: TGTGCCAGCAGCGTTACAGGGGGCACTGGCTACACCTTC.

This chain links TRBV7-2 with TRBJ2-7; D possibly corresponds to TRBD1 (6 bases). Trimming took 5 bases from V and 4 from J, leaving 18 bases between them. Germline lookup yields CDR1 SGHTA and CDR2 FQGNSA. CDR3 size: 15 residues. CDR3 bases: TGTGCCAGCAGCATCCTCCCCGGGACAACATACGAGCAGTACTTC. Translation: CASSILPGTTYEQYF.

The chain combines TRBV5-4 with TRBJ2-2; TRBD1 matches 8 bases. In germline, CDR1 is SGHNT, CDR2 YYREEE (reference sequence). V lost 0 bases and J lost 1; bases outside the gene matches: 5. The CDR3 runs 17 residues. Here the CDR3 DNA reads TGTGCCAGCAGCTTGGTTACTGGACAGGGGAACACCGGGGAGCTGTTTTTT. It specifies CASSLVTGQGNTGELFF.

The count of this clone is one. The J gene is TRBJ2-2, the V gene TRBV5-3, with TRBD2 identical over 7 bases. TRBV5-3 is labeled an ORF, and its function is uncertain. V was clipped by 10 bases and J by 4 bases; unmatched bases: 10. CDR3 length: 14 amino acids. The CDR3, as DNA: TGTGCCCCCCGCCGGGGGGATAGCACCGGGGAGCTGTTTTTT. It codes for CAPRRGDSTGELFF.

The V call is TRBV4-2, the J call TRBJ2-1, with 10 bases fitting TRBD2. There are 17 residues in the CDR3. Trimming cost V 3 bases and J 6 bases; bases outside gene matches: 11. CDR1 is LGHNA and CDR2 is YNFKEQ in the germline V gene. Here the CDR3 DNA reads TGTGCCAGCAGCCATTACTTAGCGGGGGGACCCGGCAATGAGCAGTTCTTC. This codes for CASSHYLAGGPGNEQFF.

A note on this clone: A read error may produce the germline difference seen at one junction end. The CDR3 protein is CASSARDRDREQFF. CDR3 nucleotide sequence: TGTGCTAGCAGCGCCCGGGACAGGGATCGTGAGCAGTTCTTC. The rearrangement uses TRBV7-7 and TRBJ2-1; 9 nucleotides agree with TRBD1. The germline V gene has CDR1 SSHAT and CDR2 FNYEAQ (reference sequence). CDR3 length: 14 amino acids.

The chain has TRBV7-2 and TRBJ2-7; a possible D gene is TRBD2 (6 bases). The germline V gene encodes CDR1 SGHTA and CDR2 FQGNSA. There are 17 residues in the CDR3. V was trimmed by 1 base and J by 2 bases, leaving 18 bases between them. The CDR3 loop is CASSLGIPSVMPYEQYF. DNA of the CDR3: TGTGCCAGCAGCTTAGGGATCCCTAGCGTTATGCCCTACGAGCAGTACTTC.

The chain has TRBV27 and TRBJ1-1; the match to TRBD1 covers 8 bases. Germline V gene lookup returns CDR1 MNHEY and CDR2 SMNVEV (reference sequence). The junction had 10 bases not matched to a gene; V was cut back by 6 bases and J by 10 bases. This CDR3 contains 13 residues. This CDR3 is CASRGGDRGSAFF. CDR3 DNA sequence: TGTGCCAGCAGAGGGGGAGACAGGGGTTCAGCTTTCTTT.

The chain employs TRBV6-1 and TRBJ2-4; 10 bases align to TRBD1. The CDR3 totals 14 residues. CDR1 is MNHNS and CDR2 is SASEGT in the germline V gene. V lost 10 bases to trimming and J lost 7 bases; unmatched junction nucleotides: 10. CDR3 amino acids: CAIRAPGQGNIQYF. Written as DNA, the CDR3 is TGTGCCATCAGAGCGCCGGGACAGGGGAACATTCAGTACTTC.

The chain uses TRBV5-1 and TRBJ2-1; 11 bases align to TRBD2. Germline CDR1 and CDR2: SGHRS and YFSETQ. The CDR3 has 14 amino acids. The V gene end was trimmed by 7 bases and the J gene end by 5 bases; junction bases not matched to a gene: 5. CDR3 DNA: TGCGCCAGCTTTAGCGGGGGGGGCGACAATGAGCAGTTCTTC. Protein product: CASFSGGGDNEQFF.

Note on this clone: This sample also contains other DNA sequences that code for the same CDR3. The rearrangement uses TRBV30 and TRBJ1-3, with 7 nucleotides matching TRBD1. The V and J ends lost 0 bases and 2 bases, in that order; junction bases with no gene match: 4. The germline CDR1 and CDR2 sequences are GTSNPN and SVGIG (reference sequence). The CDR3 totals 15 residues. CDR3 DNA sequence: TGTGCCTGGAGTGTAGGCAGGGGGGCTGGAAACACCATATATTTT. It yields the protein CAWSVGRGAGNTIYF.

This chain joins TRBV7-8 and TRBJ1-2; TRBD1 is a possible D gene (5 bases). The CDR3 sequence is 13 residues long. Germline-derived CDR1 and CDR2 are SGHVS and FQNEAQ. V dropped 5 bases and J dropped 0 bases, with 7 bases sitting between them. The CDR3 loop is CASSPTANYGYTF. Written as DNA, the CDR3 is TGTGCCAGCAGCCCGACAGCTAACTATGGCTACACCTTC.

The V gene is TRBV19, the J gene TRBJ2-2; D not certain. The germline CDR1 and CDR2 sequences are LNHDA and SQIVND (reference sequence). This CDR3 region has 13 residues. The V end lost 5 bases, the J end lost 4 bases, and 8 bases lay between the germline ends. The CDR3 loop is CASSAVVTGELFF. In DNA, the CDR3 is TGTGCCAGTAGTGCGGTGGTCACCGGGGAGCTGTTTTTT.